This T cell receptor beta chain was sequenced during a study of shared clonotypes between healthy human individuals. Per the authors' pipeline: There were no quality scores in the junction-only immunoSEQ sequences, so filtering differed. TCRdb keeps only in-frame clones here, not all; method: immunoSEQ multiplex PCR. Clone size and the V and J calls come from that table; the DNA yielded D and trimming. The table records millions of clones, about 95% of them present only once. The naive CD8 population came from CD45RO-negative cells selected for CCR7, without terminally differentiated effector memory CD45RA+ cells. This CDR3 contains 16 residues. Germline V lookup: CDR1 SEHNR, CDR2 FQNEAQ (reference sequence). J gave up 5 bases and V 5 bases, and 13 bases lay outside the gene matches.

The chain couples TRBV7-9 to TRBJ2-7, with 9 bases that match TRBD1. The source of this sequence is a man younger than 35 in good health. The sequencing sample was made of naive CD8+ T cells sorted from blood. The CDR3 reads CASSPSPTGGVDEQYF. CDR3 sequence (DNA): TGTGCCAGCAGCCCTTCTCCCACAGGGGGCGTCGACGAGCAGTACTTC. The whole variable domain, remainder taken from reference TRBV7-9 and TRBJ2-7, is DTGVSQNPRHKITKRGQNVTFRCDPISEHNRLYWYRQTLGQGPEFLTYFQNEAQLEKSRLLSDRFSAERPKGSFSTLEIQRTEQGDSAMYLCASSPSPTGGVDEQYFGPGTRLTVT.